This entry lists 18 T cell receptor beta chains sequenced from one sample in a study of metastatic and nonmetastatic thyroid tumors. With MiXCR, TCRdb called clones anew from the PCR reads. The table records more than 25,000 clones, more than 25% of them present only once. Until they underwent thyroid surgery, no patient had received any treatment. The material sequenced was blood. These receptors all stem from a female donor with papillary thyroid cancer or a benign thyroid nodule (not recorded which). Some clones in this sample may be carry-over from other donors' samples.

This clone was detected ten times or more. The V call is TRBV20-1, the J call TRBJ2-5; D unresolved. Between the trimmed V and J ends, which lost 6 bases and 3 bases, there was a span of 5 bases. This CDR3 has 10 amino acids. CDR1 and CDR2 from the germline V gene are DFQATT and SNEGSKA (reference sequence). The CDR3 DNA follows: TGCAGTGCAAGGAAAGAGACCCAGTACTTC. Translated, it gives CSARKETQYF.

This clone has a count of ten or more. The sample contains more than one DNA sequence encoding this CDR3. The genes are TRBV18 and TRBJ1-2; tentative D call: TRBD1 (6 bases). Germline values: CDR1 KGHSH, CDR2 LQKENI. The V end lost 3 bases, the J end lost 11 bases, and 19 bases lay between the germline ends. This CDR3 region has 14 residues. The CDR3 sequence is CASSPGGAHGGYTF. CDR3 DNA sequence: TGTGCCAGCTCACCGGGGGGGGCCCACGGTGGATACACCTTC. Supplemented by reference TRBV18 and TRBJ1-2, the full variable domain reads NAGVMQNPRHLVRRRGQEARLRCSPMKGHSHVYWYRQLPEEGLKFMVYLQKENIIDESGMPKERFSAEFPKEGPSILRIQQVVRGDSAAYFCASSPGGAHGGYTFGSGTRLTVV.

This chain's CDR3 is CASSIGLAGDTQYF. The CDR3 nucleotides are TGCGCCAGCAGCATAGGACTAGCGGGGGATACGCAGTATTTT. The chain has TRBV5-1 and TRBJ2-3; 12 nucleotides line up with TRBD2. The CDR3 consists of 14 residues. V trimming: 4 bases; J trimming: 6 bases; junction bases outside the gene matches: 3. CDR1 is SGHRS and CDR2 is YFSETQ in the germline V gene. Full variable domain (remainder filled in from reference TRBV5-1 and TRBJ2-3): KAGVTQTPRYLIKTRGQQVTLSCSPISGHRSVSWYQQTPGQGLQFLFEYFSETQRNKGNFPGRFSGRQFSNSRSEMNVSTLELGDSALYLCASSIGLAGDTQYFGPGTRLTVL.

This clone was picked up a small number of times. This rearrangement joins TRBV12-3 or TRBV12-4 to TRBJ2-7, with D possibly TRBD2 on 6 matching bases. This CDR3 has 15 residues. With 3 bases removed from V and 4 bases from J, the gap between germline ends came to 16 bases. This CDR3 reads CASSFGGLGVYEQYF. CDR3 nucleotides: TGTGCCAGCAGTTTTGGGGGGTTAGGAGTTTACGAGCAGTACTTC.

The rearrangement links TRBV6-1 to TRBJ2-7, with D uncertain. Trimming removed 10 bases from V and 2 bases from J, with 15 bases in between. This CDR3 is 13 amino acids long. Germline V gene data show CDR1 as MNHNS and CDR2 as SASEGT. CDR3 nucleotides: TGTGCCATTGTGCGGTACGCAACCTACGAGCAGTACTTC. Translated: CAIVRYATYEQYF.

This clone occurred a few times. The chain combines TRBV5-6 with TRBJ2-3; TRBD2 agrees at 10 bases. CDR3 length: 17 residues. Looked up from germline, CDR1 is SGHDT and CDR2 is YYEEEE. J was trimmed by 5 bases and V by 3 bases; bases with no gene match: 12. CDR3 region: CASSWVSSSGSRDTQYF. The CDR3, as DNA: TGTGCCAGCAGCTGGGTGAGCTCTAGCGGGAGTAGAGATACGCAGTATTTT.

Only a few counts were recorded for this clone. This may stem from a read error, because a much larger clone lies one nucleotide away. Other DNA sequences in the same sample also yield this CDR3. The J gene is TRBJ2-3, the V gene TRBV5-5; D is ambiguous. V was clipped by 4 bases and J by 1 base, with 10 bases between them. The germline V gene has CDR1 SGHKS and CDR2 YYEKEE (reference sequence). The CDR3 is 14 residues long. The CDR3 DNA is TGTGCCAGCAGCCACACTCGGCGCACAGATACGCAGTATTTT. Encoded protein: CASSHTRRTDTQYF.

Details on this clone: A read error is possible here, since a much larger clone lies one base away. Distinct nucleotide sequences in the sample also encode this CDR3. The chain employs TRBV7-6 and TRBJ1-1, with D unclear. The length of the CDR3 is 14 residues. Germline V gives CDR1 SGHVS, CDR2 FNYEAQ. Here the CDR3 reads CASSLVGKNTEAFF. The CDR3 DNA is TGTGCCAGCAGCTTAGTGGGTAAGAACACCGAAGCTTTCTTT.

This clone was recorded many times. The junction shows a germline mismatch at one end, possibly a read error. V usage is TRBV5-1 and J usage is TRBJ1-2; D perhaps matches TRBD1 (6 bases). Germline lookup yields CDR1 SGHRS and CDR2 YFSETQ. The CDR3 sequence is 14 residues long. CDR3 region: CTSSLGPGEDGYTF. CDR3 nucleotide sequence: TGCACCAGCAGCTTGGGCCCAGGGGAAGATGGCTACACCTTC.

At least ten counts were recorded for this clone. This sequence joins TRBV5-1 and TRBJ2-5, with TRBD1 identical over 8 bases. CDR3 length: 17 amino acids. The trim removed 4 bases at V and 4 bases at J, leaving 15 bases unmatched. Germline V gene sequence: CDR1 SGHRS, CDR2 YFSETQ. The CDR3 DNA follows: TGCGCCAGCAGCCCCGGACAGGGACAATGGGTTCGAGAGACCCAGTACTTC. Encoded protein: CASSPGQGQWVRETQYF.

This clone has at least ten counts. The chain joins TRBV6-5 to TRBJ2-1; 8 bases match TRBD2. Trimming took 0 bases from V and 10 from J; bases not matched to a gene: 11. The CDR3 extends over 16 amino acids. Germline lookup yields CDR1 MNHEY and CDR2 SVGAGI. The CDR3 spells CASSYSAGGAAGEQFF. The CDR3 DNA reads TGTGCCAGCAGTTACTCGGCGGGAGGCGCGGCGGGGGAGCAGTTCTTC.

Many counts were recorded for this clone. This rearrangement joins TRBV20-1 to TRBJ2-3; D not certain. From germline, CDR1 is DFQATT and CDR2 SNEGSKA (reference sequence). The CDR3 totals 12 residues. The germline V and J ends were trimmed by 0 bases and 8 bases, with 9 bases remaining between them. DNA for the CDR3: TGCAGTGCTAGAGATACTGGCGCTACGCAGTATTTT. Its translation: CSARDTGATQYF.

The rearrangement uses TRBV11-1 and TRBJ1-1; the match to TRBD1 covers 8 bases. Trimming took 4 bases from V and 8 from J; bases not matched to a gene: 15. Looked up from germline, CDR1 is SGHAT and CDR2 is FQDESV (reference sequence). This CDR3 spans 16 amino acids. CDR3 protein: CASSYQNPGGGVEAFF. In nucleotides, the CDR3 is TGTGCCAGCAGCTACCAGAACCCAGGGGGCGGCGTGGAAGCTTTCTTT. The full variable domain, its missing parts supplied by reference TRBV11-1 and TRBJ1-1, is EAEVAQSPRYKITEKSQAVAFWCDPISGHATLYWYRQILGQGPELLVQFQDESVVDDSQLPKDRFSAERLKGVDSTLKIQPAELGDSAMYLCASSYQNPGGGVEAFFGQGTRLTVV.

Worth noting for this clone: At one end the junction does not follow the germline gene, possibly because of a read error. The chain links TRBV10-3 to TRBJ2-1; 8 bases line up with TRBD2. Germline V gene lookup returns CDR1 ENHRY and CDR2 SYGVKD. The CDR3 is 15 amino acids. CDR3 loop: CTISDALAGMSEQFF. The CDR3 DNA sequence: TGTACCATCAGTGATGCGTTAGCGGGAATGAGTGAGCAATTCTTC.

This clone has ten or more counts. V is TRBV29-1 and J is TRBJ2-6, with D hard to call. Germline loops: CDR1 SQVTM, CDR2 ANQGSEA. The CDR3 contains 13 residues. Trimming pared 7 bases from V and 0 bases from J, leaving 7 bases between. This CDR3 reads CSADTSGANVLTF. DNA of the CDR3: TGCAGCGCAGACACCTCTGGGGCCAACGTCCTGACTTTC. Drawing the rest from reference TRBV29-1 and TRBJ2-6, the complete variable domain is SAVISQKPSRDICQRGTSLTIQCQVDSQVTMMFWYRQQPGQSLTLIATANQGSEATYESGFVIDKFPISRPNLTFSTLTVSNMSPEDSSIYLCSADTSGANVLTFGAGSRLTVL.

The V call is TRBV18, the J call TRBJ1-2; 10 bases map to TRBD1. Germline trimming cut 3 bases from V and 8 bases from J; bases unmatched to any gene: 3. The CDR3 sequence is 13 residues long. CDR1 and CDR2 (germline): KGHSH, LQKENI. In DNA, the CDR3 is TGTGCCAGCTCACCCGGGACAGGGGCAGGCTACACCTTC. As protein: CASSPGTGAGYTF.

The chain recombines TRBV20-1 with TRBJ1-2, with a weak D call TRBD1 (5 bases). Germline values: CDR1 DFQATT, CDR2 SNEGSKA (reference sequence). With 4 bases removed from V and 4 bases from J, the gap between germline ends came to 22 bases. CDR3 length: 16 residues. The CDR3 DNA sequence: TGCAGTGCTATCCCCAGGTACAGGTGGCGACTCTATGGCTACACCTTC. Protein: CSAIPRYRWRLYGYTF.

This clone was seen at least ten times. The chain is built from TRBV6-1 and TRBJ2-1; D may be TRBD2 (6 bases). Germline assignment: CDR1 MNHNS and CDR2 SASEGT. Trimming shortened V by 6 bases and J by 0 bases, and 12 bases separated the two germline ends. This CDR3 comprises 15 residues. CDR3: CASRRGVPSYNEQFF. The CDR3 nucleotides read TGTGCCAGCAGGCGCGGGGTCCCCTCCTACAATGAGCAGTTCTTC.